The clone carrying this TCR beta chain was detected many times. The TCR beta CDR3 regions underwent amplification using RNA transcripts as the source. Initially, a first-round RT-PCR of the TCR CDR3 employed the HTBI primer set. TCRdb re-analysed the multiplex PCR reads in MiXCR, keeping a single row per CDR3 protein. This table holds about 500,000 distinct CDR3 sequences, over 15% found once. V lost 3 bases and J lost 5, with 18 bases in between. This CDR3 comprises 16 residues. This specimen comes from a study of T cells in Graves' hyperthyroidism and ophthalmopathy. J is TRBJ2-3 and V is TRBV12-3 or TRBV12-4, with D uncertain. The TCR comes from a woman in her late teens or twenties with Graves' hyperthyroidism. Sample: blood. The CDR3: CASSFPASHSEDTQYF. CDR3 nucleotides: TGTGCCAGCAGTTTTCCGGCCTCCCACAGTGAAGATACGCAGTATTTT.